A selection of T cell receptor beta chains follows, all from one sample in a study of cytomegalovirus exposure and HLA in healthy donors. Data came from immunoSEQ multiplex PCR; TCRdb stores just in-frame clones and leaves some out. In the table there are 95,000 or so clones, 81% of which are singletons. Source material: PBMCs. These TCRs come from a woman in her 70s in good health and CMV-seropositive. CDR3s include the opening cysteine and the closing phenylalanine or tryptophan. A D gene is named only where the DNA matches it firmly. Only some rows state a clone size, as once, few, many or a class for expanded clones.

TGTGCCAGCACCGCCGCGGGCAGGGGGTTGGGCGAGCAGTACTTC,CASTAAGRGLGEQYF,TRBJ2-7,TRBD1,NA,TRBV28
TGTGCCAGCAGTTTTTTGCGGGAAAATACCTACGAGCAGTACTTC,CASSFLRENTYEQYF,TRBJ2-7,NA,NA,TRBV2
TGTGCCAGTAGTGGGACTAGCGGGGAGAGGATTAGCTCCTACAATGAGCAGTTCTTC,CASSGTSGERISSYNEQFF,TRBJ2-1,TRBD2,NA,TRBV19
TGTGCCACCGCAGAACTAGGCAGGGGGCTAGGCGGGGAGCTGTTTTTT,CATAELGRGLGGELFF,TRBJ2-2,TRBD1,NA,TRBV19
TGTGCCGGGGCTAGCGGGAGGGCCCCCGGGGAGCTGTTTTTT,CAGASGRAPGELFF,TRBJ2-2,TRBD2,NA,TRBV19
TGTGCCAGCAGTGCCTCTAGAAACCACGAGCAGTACTTC,CASSASRNHEQYF,TRBJ2-7,NA,NA,TRBV27
TGTGCCAGCAGTTACGGGACAGTCACTGAAGCTTTCTTT,CASSYGTVTEAFF,TRBJ1-1,TRBD1,NA,TRBV6-5
TGTTCCAGCAGCGTTATTGGTAGCGGAGGCCAAGCCTACGAGCAGTACTTC,CSSSVIGSGGQAYEQYF,TRBJ2-7,NA,NA,TRBV7-9
TGTGCCAGCAGTTTGGCTAGCGGGATCAATGAGCAGTACTTC,CASSLASGINEQYF,TRBJ2-7,TRBD2,NA,TRBV27
TGTGCCAGCAGCTTGGTTTGGGGGGAGGTGTACAATGAGCAGTTCTTC,CASSLVWGEVYNEQFF,TRBJ2-1,NA,NA,TRBV5-4
TGCGCCAGCAGCTTGGAGCTCGTGACCGGGGAGCTGTTTTTT,CASSLELVTGELFF,TRBJ2-2,NA,NA,TRBV5-1
TGTGCCACCAGCAGAGAGGGAGCGGGAGAGGCCTACAATGAGCAGTTCTTC,CATSREGAGEAYNEQFF,TRBJ2-1,TRBD2,NA,TRBV15
TGTGCCAGCAGCCCAGAGGAGAGGGAGACCCAGTACTTC,CASSPEERETQYF,TRBJ2-5,NA,once,TRBV11-3
TGTGCCAGCGGTGAGGACCGGGACTTAGTGAATCGTCAGCCCCAGCATTTT,CASGEDRDLVNRQPQHF,TRBJ1-5,NA,few,TRBV6-1
TGTGCCAGCAGCCCCCAGCTCGCGGGAGCTGGTGGCGGGGAGCTGTTTTTT,CASSPQLAGAGGGELFF,TRBJ2-2,TRBD2,NA,TRBV11-2
TGTGCCAGCAGTCCACCACCAGGGTGGCTAGAGACCCAGTACTTC,CASSPPPGWLETQYF,TRBJ2-5,NA,NA,TRBV25-1
TGTGCCAGCAGCAACCAGCGGTCGGGAAACTATGGCTACACCTTC,CASSNQRSGNYGYTF,TRBJ1-2,NA,NA,TRBV6-5
TGTGCCGGCAGTTTTCGGTGGGAGGGCCCCTACGAGCAGTACTTC,CAGSFRWEGPYEQYF,TRBJ2-7,TRBD2,NA,TRBV27
TGTGCCTGGTGCGGGGACAGGGCGTACGAGCAGTACTTC,CAWCGDRAYEQYF,TRBJ2-7,TRBD1,NA,TRBV30
TGTGCCATCCCGGGACTGGGAAACTATGGCTACACCTTC,CAIPGLGNYGYTF,TRBJ1-2,NA,once,TRBV6-1
TGTTCCAGCAGCTCGATCGGGGGAGCGGCTTTCTTT,CSSSSIGGAAFF,TRBJ1-1,NA,NA,TRBV7-9
TGTGCCAGCAGCTTAGCTGCTAACGAGCAGTACTTC,CASSLAANEQYF,TRBJ2-7,NA,NA,TRBV7-2
TGTGCCACCAACCGATATGCTGACAGGGGGTTTGAGACCCAGTACTTC,CATNRYADRGFETQYF,TRBJ2-5,TRBD1,NA,TRBV15
TGTGCCAGCTCACCACCGGGGGCGGAGAACACTGAAGCTTTCTTT,CASSPPGAENTEAFF,TRBJ1-1,NA,NA,TRBV18
TGCGCCAGCACTCCGGAGGGGGCCGCCAAGCAGTACTTC,CASTPEGAAKQYF,TRBJ2-7,NA,NA,TRBV5-1
TGCGCCAGCAGCCCCGGGACTAGAGGAGAGACCCAGTACTTC,CASSPGTRGETQYF,TRBJ2-5,TRBD2,once,TRBV5-1
TGTGCCAGCAGCCTGGGACAGGGGCTGCGAGGAAACACCATATATTTT,CASSLGQGLRGNTIYF,TRBJ1-3,TRBD1,NA,TRBV7-8
TGTGCCAGCAGGCCGGGACTAGCGGGATCCTACGAGCAGTACTTC,CASRPGLAGSYEQYF,TRBJ2-7,TRBD2,once,TRBV27
TGTGCCAGCAGCTTCACTAGCGGGAGTAACAATGAGCAGTTCTTC,CASSFTSGSNNEQFF,TRBJ2-1,TRBD2,NA,TRBV7-8
TGTGCCACCAGCAGAGAGGGGGCGGGAGGGGCAGATACGCAGTATTTT,CATSREGAGGADTQYF,TRBJ2-3,TRBD2,once,TRBV15
TGTGCCAGCTCACCAGGGACAGAAGAGACCCAGTACTTC,CASSPGTEETQYF,TRBJ2-5,TRBD1,NA,TRBV18
TGTGCCAGCAGCTCAGCGGGAGTGGGCGAGCAGTACTTC,CASSSAGVGEQYF,TRBJ2-7,TRBD2,NA,TRBV13
TGCGCCAGCAGCTTGGAACGGGGGAGCAATGAGCAGTTCTTC,CASSLERGSNEQFF,TRBJ2-1,NA,few,TRBV5-1
TGCAGCGTTGAAGACGTAAGGGGCGAGGAGCAGTACTTC,CSVEDVRGEEQYF,TRBJ2-5,NA,NA,TRBV29-1
TGCGCCAGCAGAACTACCGGGACAGGGAACACTGAAGCTTTCTTT,CASRTTGTGNTEAFF,TRBJ1-1,TRBD1,NA,TRBV5-1
TGCGCCAGCAGTATGGAGGGCCGCGATTACGAGCAGTACTTC,CASSMEGRDYEQYF,TRBJ2-7,NA,NA,TRBV4-1
TGTGCCAGTAGTAGAACCCCGACAGGGGGCGGGTATGGCTACACCTTC,CASSRTPTGGGYGYTF,TRBJ1-2,TRBD1,few,TRBV19